This TCR beta chain emerged from a study of graft-versus-host responses after intestinal transplantation. Study-wide context: Multivisceral, liver-intestinal, or isolated intestinal transplants were received by the recipients. Induction using anti-thymocyte globulin, followed by tacrolimus and steroids for approximately 3 years, was given to all recipients. Findings and limits, study-wide: Early HvG declines after transplant were associated with peak circulating GvH clone levels. Detection of GvH clones occurred in recipient marrow, and some had their first appearance in ileum or blood.

The CDR3 spans 14 residues. V lost 2 bases and J 0 bases, leaving 5 bases between the germline ends. Looked up from germline, CDR1 is SGHTA and CDR2 is FQGNSA. Libraries were prepared by immunoSEQ multiplex PCR; TCRdb keeps only in-frame clonotypes and omits some of them. Among just over 70,000 clones, over 70% were seen once, and the ten largest hold 0.39%. With regard to this clone: The antigen is unknown.

The source of this sequence is a human donor who was the organ donor for an intestinal transplant. Sequencing was performed on unstimulated CD4+ T cells sorted from spleen or lymph node cells, taken before transplant. The J gene is TRBJ1-3, the V gene TRBV7-2; D uncertain. This CDR3 reads CASSLWPSGNTIYF. The DNA for the CDR3 is TGTGCCAGCAGCTTATGGCCCTCTGGAAACACCATATATTTT.